The 7 T cell receptor beta chains given below trace back to one sample, sequenced in a study of blood T cells in healthy people across ages. With a J-beta primer mix and a sample-barcoded 5' primer, a second PCR ran about 7 to 12 cycles. TCRdb re-called the 5' RACE reads through MiXCR, storing one row per CDR3 protein. The sample consists of roughly 650,000 distinct CDR3 sequences, around 32% of them appearing once. Sequencing was performed on blood. The receptors shown here come from an elderly woman in good health.

This clonotype was seen many times. The J gene is TRBJ1-5, the V gene TRBV6-2 or TRBV6-3; D might be TRBD1 (6 bases). Germline V CDR1 and CDR2: MNHEY, SVGEGT. The germline V and J ends were trimmed by 0 bases and 1 base, with 7 bases remaining between them. This CDR3 has 15 amino acids. In DNA form, the CDR3 reads TGTGCCAGCAGTTACTCGGGGGCGAGCAATCAGCCCCAGCATTTT. Protein sequence: CASSYSGASNQPQHF.

This clonotype was observed a few times. This may be a read error, as it is one base from a much larger clone. The genes are TRBV20-1 and TRBJ2-1; either TRBD1 or TRBD2 may fit D (5 bases each). The CDR3 consists of 17 residues. CDR1 is DFQATT, CDR2 SNEGSKA, per germline (reference sequence). CDR3 amino acids: CSTRDPGKGRVGNEQFF. The CDR3 bases are TGCAGTACTAGAGACCCGGGGAAGGGGCGAGTAGGTAATGAGCAGTTCTTC.

This clonotype was detected many times. The V call is TRBV9, the J call TRBJ2-1; either TRBD1 or TRBD2 may fit D (6 bases each). The CDR3 runs 16 residues. V shed 0 bases and J shed 0 bases, with 10 bases lying between them. Germline V gene data show CDR1 as SGDLS and CDR2 as YYNGEE. CDR3 nucleotides: TGTGCCAGCAGCGTAGCAGGAGGGGGCTCCTACAATGAGCAGTTCTTC. This translates into CASSVAGGGSYNEQFF. The variable domain in full, completed from reference TRBV9 and TRBJ2-1, reads DSGVTQTPKHLITATGQRVTLRCSPRSGDLSVYWYQQSLDQGLQFLIQYYNGEERAKGNILERFSAQQFPDLHSELNLSSLELGDSALYFCASSVAGGGSYNEQFFGPGTRLTVL.

At least ten counts were recorded for this clonotype. The chain links TRBV12-3 or TRBV12-4 to TRBJ2-7, with D perhaps TRBD1 (5 bases). This CDR3 has 16 amino acids. Deletions cut 3 bases from V and 1 base from J, with 16 bases between. This chain's CDR3 is CASSLFLGARSYEQYF. The CDR3 DNA is TGTGCCAGCAGTTTGTTCTTAGGGGCGCGATCCTACGAGCAGTACTTC.

This clonotype was recorded at least ten times. CDR3 DNA: TGTGCCAGCAGCCAAGCCCAGGGACAGGCCCCTTCGAACACCGGGGAGCTGTTTTTT. As protein: CASSQAQGQAPSNTGELFF. This chain links TRBV4-2 with TRBJ2-2; 8 bases align to TRBD1. Per the germline V gene, CDR1 is LGHNA and CDR2 is YNFKEQ. J was trimmed by 0 bases and V by 1 base; bases with no gene match: 10. This CDR3 is built from 19 residues.

In this sample, this clonotype turned up many times. CDR3 DNA: TGTGCCAGCAAGCTGAGGAATTCACCCCTCCACTTT. As protein: CASKLRNSPLHF. The chain employs TRBV27 and TRBJ1-6; D remains ambiguous. Germline assignment: CDR1 MNHEY and CDR2 SMNVEV (reference sequence). Trimming cost V 7 bases and J 7 bases, with 8 bases left between them. There are 12 residues in the CDR3.

The V call is TRBV5-6, the J call TRBJ2-7; the D is unclear. V lost 4 bases, J lost 2 bases, and 13 bases lay in between. From germline, CDR1 is SGHDT and CDR2 YYEEEE. The CDR3 sequence is 14 residues long. CDR3 residues: CASSPVDRAYEQYF. The CDR3 region has the DNA TGTGCCAGCAGCCCTGTCGACCGAGCCTACGAGCAGTACTTC.